This T cell receptor beta chain was sequenced during a study of blood T cell repertoires in COVID-19. Only in-frame clones appear in the TCRdb table, and some are missing; sequencing was by immunoSEQ multiplex PCR. The table records tens of thousands of clones, 60% to 80% of them present only once. Germline CDR1 reads SGDLS; CDR2 reads YYNGEE. With 0 bases removed from V and 0 bases from J, the gap between germline ends came to 9 bases. The CDR3 sequence is 16 residues long. The clonotype originates from a woman in her 50s with acute COVID-19. The chain carries TRBV9 and TRBJ2-2; D unresolved. The sample was PBMCs or T cells enriched from blood (not recorded which). The CDR3 DNA reads TGTGCCAGCAGCGTAGGCGGAGCCACGAACACCGGGGAGCTGTTTTTT. This gives the protein CASSVGGATNTGELFF. The entire variable domain, with the rest obtained from reference TRBV9 and TRBJ2-2, is as follows: DSGVTQTPKHLITATGQRVTLRCSPRSGDLSVYWYQQSLDQGLQFLIQYYNGEERAKGNILERFSAQQFPDLHSELNLSSLELGDSALYFCASSVGGATNTGELFFGEGSRLTVL.